This TCR beta chain was captured by sequencing in a study of T cells in Graves' hyperthyroidism and ophthalmopathy. The wider study: Prior to any treatment, at the point of initial diagnosis, peripheral blood was collected. Points from the study as a whole: Appearing also in blood were most of the thyroid clonotypes expanded above 0.001. Ophthalmopathy was predicted by the model a median of about 6.5 months ahead of onset.

A note on this clonotype: Its antigen remains unknown.

Looked up from germline, CDR1 is LGHDT and CDR2 is YNNKEL (reference sequence). The CDR3 contains 19 residues. V was cut by 5 bases and J by 4 bases, with 27 bases left in between. RNA transcripts served as the template for amplifying TCR beta CDR3 regions. When the TCR CDR3 underwent first-round RT-PCR, the HTBI primer set was used. TCRdb re-analysed the multiplex PCR reads in MiXCR, keeping a single row per CDR3 protein. Seen here are about 640,000 distinct CDR3 sequences, around 21% observed once, and the top ten hold 34%. Extraction of PBMCs used roughly 9.3 ml of fresh peripheral blood. The rearrangement joins TRBV3-1 to TRBJ2-1; D is possibly TRBD2 (5 bases). This clonotype was sampled from a man in his thirties or forties with Graves' ophthalmopathy. The sequenced sample consisted of blood. The chain's CDR3 is CASSKFPLEREYRYNEQFF. The CDR3 nucleotides read TGTGCCAGCAGCAAGTTCCCTCTAGAGAGGGAGTATAGGTACAATGAGCAGTTCTTC.